The count of the clone carrying this TCR beta chain is one. Its target is not known. In the library, individual cDNA molecules carried attached unique molecular identifiers. TCRdb itself ran the 5' RACE reads through MiXCR, one entry per CDR3 protein. The sample includes 65,000 to 85,000 distinct CDR3 sequences, around 13% of them seen just once. The data were taken from a study of early T cells in non-severe SARS-CoV-2 infection. At the level of the study: The input, bulk RNA from unsorted whole blood, was sequenced, and chains were unpaired. Study-level findings and limits: Private and CD4 specificities were missed by VDJdb matching, skewed to anti-spike CD8.

The TCR originated in an adult who was a healthcare worker with PCR-confirmed SARS-CoV-2 infection or an uninfected control (not recorded which). Material for sequencing was whole blood.

The CDR3 loop is CASSPTLRRETQYF. CDR3 nucleotide sequence: TGCGCCAGCAGCCCAACGCTAAGACGGGAGACCCAGTACTTC. The V gene is TRBV5-1, the J gene TRBJ2-5; D gene uncertain. The CDR3 has 14 amino acids. Germline V CDR1 and CDR2: SGHRS, YFSETQ. Deletions cut 4 bases from V and 5 bases from J, with 15 bases between.